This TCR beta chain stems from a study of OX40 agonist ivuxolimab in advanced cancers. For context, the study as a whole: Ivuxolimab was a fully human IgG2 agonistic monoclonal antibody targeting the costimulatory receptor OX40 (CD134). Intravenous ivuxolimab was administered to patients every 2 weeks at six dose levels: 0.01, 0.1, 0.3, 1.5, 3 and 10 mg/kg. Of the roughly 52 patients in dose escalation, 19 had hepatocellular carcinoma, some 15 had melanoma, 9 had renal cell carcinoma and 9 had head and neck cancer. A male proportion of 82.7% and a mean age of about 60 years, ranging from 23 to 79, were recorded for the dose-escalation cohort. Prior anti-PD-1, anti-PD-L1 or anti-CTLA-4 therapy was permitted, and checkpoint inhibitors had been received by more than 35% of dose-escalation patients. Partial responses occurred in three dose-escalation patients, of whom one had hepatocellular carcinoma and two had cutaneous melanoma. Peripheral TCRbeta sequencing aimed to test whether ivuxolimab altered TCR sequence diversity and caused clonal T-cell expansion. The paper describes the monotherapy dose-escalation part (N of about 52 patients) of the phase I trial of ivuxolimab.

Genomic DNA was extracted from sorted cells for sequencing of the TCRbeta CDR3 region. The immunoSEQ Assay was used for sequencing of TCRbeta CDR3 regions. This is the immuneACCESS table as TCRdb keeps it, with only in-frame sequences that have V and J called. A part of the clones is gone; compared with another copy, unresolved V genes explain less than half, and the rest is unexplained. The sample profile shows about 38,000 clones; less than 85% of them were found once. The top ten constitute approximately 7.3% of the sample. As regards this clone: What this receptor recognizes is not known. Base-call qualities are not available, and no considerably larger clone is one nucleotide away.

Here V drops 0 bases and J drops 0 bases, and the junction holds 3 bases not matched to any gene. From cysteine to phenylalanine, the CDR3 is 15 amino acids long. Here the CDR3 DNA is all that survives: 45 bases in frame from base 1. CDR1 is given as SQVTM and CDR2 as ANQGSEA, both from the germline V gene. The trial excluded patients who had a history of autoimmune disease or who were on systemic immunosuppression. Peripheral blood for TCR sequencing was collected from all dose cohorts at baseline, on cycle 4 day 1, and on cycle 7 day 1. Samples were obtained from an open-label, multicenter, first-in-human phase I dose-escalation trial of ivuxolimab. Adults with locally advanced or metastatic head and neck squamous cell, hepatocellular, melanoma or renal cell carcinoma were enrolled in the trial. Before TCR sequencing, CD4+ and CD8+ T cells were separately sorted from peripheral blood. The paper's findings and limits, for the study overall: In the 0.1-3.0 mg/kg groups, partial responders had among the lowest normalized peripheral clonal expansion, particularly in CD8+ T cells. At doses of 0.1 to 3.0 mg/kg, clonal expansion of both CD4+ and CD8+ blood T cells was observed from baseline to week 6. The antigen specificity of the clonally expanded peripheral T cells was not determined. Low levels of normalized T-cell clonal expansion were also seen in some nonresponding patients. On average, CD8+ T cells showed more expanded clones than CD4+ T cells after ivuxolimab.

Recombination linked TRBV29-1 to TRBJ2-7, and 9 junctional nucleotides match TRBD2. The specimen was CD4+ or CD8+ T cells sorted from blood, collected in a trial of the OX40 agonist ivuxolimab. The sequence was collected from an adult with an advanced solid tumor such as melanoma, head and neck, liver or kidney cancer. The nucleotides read TGCAGCGTTGAAGAAAAGCGGGAGGCCTCCTACGAGCAGTACTTC. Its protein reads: CSVEEKREASYEQYF.